Listed here is a single TCR beta chain. Its target is unknown. Produced via immunoSEQ multiplex PCR; TCRdb's table is partial and in-frame only. This sample has 150,000 to 160,000 clones, with roughly 90% found just once. V dropped 3 bases and J dropped 5; count of bases not matched to a gene: 9. The CDR3 contains 16 residues. Per germline, CDR1 SGHAT and CDR2 FQDESV (reference sequence). The data originate from a study of radiation and T cells in renal cell carcinoma. Study background: Nephrectomy followed 15 Gy stereotactic body radiation by 4 weeks. Study outcomes and limitations: In blood, top tumor clones expanded by 2 weeks, shrinking by 4. Baseline intratumoral clonotype presence is unknown without pretreatment biopsies.

As to time point: blood 2 weeks post-SBRT. Treatment described: 15 Gy SBRT to primary tumor, nephrectomy 4 weeks later. This renal cell carcinoma was of the clear cell type. The sequence came from a woman in her fifties or sixties with renal cell carcinoma. This chain links TRBV11-1 with TRBJ2-7; TRBD1 agrees at 11 bases. Here the sequenced sample was blood, taken from a patient whose treatment included radiotherapy and nephrectomy. The CDR3 nucleotides are TGTGCCAGCAGCTTGAGGACAGGGGGCGCGGGCAACGAGCAGTACTTC. Its translation is CASSLRTGGAGNEQYF.